This T cell receptor beta chain was identified during a study of shared clonotypes between healthy human individuals. Trimming left V 1 base short and J 3 bases short, with 4 bases between. This CDR3 spans 12 amino acids. Germline V CDR1 and CDR2: ENHRY, SYGVKD. TCRdb's table, derived via immunoSEQ multiplex PCR, lists solely in-frame clones and lacks some. The sample has approximately 720,000 clones; 92% are singletons. The naive CD8 fraction comprised CD45RO-negative cells positively selected for CCR7 and excluded terminally differentiated effector memory CD45RA+ cells. The donor population consisted of healthy HIV-negative adults with no recent acute infections or vaccinations.

This clonotype was obtained from a man younger than 40 in good health. V usage is TRBV10-3 and J usage is TRBJ2-7; D is uncertain. Sequenced: naive CD8+ T cells sorted from blood. DNA of the CDR3: TGTGCCATCAGTGAGTATTACTACGAGCAGTACTTC. This gives the protein CAISEYYYEQYF.